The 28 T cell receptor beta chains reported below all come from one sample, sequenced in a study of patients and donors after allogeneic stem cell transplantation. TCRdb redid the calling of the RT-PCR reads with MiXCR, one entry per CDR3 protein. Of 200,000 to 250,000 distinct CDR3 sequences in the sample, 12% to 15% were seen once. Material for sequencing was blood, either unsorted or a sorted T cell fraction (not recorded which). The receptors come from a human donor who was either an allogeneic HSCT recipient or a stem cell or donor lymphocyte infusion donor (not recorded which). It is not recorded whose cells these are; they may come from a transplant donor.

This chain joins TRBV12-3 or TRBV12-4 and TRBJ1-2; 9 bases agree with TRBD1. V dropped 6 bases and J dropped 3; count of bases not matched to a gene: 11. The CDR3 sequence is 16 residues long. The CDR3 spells CASRTTGGGLDYGYTF. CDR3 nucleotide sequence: TGTGCCAGCAGAACTACAGGGGGCGGTCTGGACTATGGCTACACCTTC.

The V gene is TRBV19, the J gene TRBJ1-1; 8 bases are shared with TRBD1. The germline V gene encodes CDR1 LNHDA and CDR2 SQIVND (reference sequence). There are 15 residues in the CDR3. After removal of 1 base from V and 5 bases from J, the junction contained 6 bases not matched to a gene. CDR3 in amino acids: CASSIGQGAGTEAFF. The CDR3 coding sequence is TGTGCCAGTAGTATAGGGCAGGGGGCTGGAACTGAAGCTTTCTTT.

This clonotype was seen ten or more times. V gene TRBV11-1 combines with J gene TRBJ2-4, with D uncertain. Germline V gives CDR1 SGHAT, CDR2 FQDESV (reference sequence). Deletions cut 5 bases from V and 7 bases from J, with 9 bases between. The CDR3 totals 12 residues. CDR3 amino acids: CASSLAGNIQYF. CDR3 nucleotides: TGTGCCAGCAGCCTGGCCGGCAACATTCAGTACTTC.

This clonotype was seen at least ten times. In DNA form, the CDR3 reads TGTGCCAGCAGTTCAGGGCGGGAAGCTTTCTTT. Its translation: CASSSGREAFF. The gene calls are TRBV6-5 and TRBJ1-1, with a weak D call TRBD1 (5 bases). CDR3 length: 11 amino acids. The germline V gene has CDR1 MNHEY and CDR2 SVGAGI. The V and J ends lost 4 bases and 8 bases respectively, with 8 bases between them.

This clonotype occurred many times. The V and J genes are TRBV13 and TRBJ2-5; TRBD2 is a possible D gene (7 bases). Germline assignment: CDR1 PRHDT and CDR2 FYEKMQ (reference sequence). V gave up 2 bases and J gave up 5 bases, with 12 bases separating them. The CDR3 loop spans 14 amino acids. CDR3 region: CASSLWGGGETQYF. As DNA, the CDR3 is TGTGCCAGCAGCTTATGGGGCGGGGGCGAGACCCAGTACTTC. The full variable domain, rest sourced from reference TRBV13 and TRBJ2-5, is AAGVIQSPRHLIKEKRETATLKCYPIPRHDTVYWYQQGPGQDPQFLISFYEKMQSDKGSIPDRFSAQQFSDYHSELNMSSLELGDSALYFCASSLWGGGETQYFGPGTRLLVL.

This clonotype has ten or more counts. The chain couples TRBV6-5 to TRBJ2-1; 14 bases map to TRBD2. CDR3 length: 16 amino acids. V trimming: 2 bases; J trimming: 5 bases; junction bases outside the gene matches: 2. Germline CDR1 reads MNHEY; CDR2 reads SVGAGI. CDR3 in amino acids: CASSYGTSGGNNEQFF. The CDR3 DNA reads TGTGCCAGCAGTTACGGGACTAGCGGGGGTAACAATGAGCAGTTCTTC.

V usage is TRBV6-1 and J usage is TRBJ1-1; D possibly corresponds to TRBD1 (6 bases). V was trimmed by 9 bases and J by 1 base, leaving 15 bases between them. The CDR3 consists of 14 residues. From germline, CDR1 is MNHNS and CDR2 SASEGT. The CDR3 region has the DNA TGTGCCAGTACTCCCGGAGGGGGGAACACTGAAGCTTTCTTT. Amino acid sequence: CASTPGGGNTEAFF.

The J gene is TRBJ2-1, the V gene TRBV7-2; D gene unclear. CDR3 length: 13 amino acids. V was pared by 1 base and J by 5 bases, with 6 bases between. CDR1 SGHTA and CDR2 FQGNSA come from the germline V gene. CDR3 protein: CASSLVLDNEQFF. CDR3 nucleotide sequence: TGTGCCAGCAGCTTAGTTCTAGACAATGAGCAGTTCTTC.

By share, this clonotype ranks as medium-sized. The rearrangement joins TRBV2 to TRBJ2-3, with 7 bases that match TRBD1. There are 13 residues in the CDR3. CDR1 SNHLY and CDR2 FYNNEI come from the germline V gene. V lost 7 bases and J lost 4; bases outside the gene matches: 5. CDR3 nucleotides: TGTGCCAGCAAAGACAGGGCCGCAGATACGCAGTATTTT. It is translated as CASKDRAADTQYF.

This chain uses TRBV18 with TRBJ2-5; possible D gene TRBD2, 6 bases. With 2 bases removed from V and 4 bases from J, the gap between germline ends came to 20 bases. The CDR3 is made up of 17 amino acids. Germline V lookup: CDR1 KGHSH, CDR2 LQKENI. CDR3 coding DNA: TGTGCCAGCTCACCAGTGTCTATAGGAGGGGCCAGAGAGACCCAGTACTTC. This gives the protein CASSPVSIGGARETQYF.

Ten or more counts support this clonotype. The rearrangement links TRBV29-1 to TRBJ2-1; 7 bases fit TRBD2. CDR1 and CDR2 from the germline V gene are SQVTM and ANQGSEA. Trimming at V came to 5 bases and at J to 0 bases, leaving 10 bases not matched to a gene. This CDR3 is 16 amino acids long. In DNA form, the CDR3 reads TGCAGCGTTACCTCCCCGGGAGGCAACTCCTACAATGAGCAGTTCTTC. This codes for CSVTSPGGNSYNEQFF.

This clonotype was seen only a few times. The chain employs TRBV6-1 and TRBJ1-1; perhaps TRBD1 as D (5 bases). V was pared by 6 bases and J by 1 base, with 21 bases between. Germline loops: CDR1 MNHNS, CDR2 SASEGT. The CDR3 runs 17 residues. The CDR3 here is CASRRTFLGGSNTEAFF. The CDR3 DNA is TGTGCCAGCAGACGTACCTTCCTGGGGGGATCGAACACTGAAGCTTTCTTT.

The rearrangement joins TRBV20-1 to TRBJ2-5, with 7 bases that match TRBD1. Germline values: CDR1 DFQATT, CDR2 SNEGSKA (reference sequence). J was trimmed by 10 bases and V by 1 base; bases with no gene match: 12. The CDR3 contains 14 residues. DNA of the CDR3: TGCAGTGCTAGAGCCGGTGACAGGGCAGGGAGCCAGTACTTC. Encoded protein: CSARAGDRAGSQYF.

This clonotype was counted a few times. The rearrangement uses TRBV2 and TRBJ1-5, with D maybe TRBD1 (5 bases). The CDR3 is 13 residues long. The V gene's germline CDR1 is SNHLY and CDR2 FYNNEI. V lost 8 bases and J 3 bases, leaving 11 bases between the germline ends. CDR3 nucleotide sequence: TGTGCCAGCGGCTACAGGAACAATCAGCCCCAGCATTTT. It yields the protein CASGYRNNQPQHF.

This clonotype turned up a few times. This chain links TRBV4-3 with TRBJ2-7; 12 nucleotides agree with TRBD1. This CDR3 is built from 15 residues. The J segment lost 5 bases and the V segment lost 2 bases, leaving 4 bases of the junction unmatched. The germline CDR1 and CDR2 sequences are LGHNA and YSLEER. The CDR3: CASSQPGQGANEQYF. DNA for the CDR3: TGCGCCAGCAGCCAACCGGGACAGGGGGCCAACGAGCAGTACTTC.

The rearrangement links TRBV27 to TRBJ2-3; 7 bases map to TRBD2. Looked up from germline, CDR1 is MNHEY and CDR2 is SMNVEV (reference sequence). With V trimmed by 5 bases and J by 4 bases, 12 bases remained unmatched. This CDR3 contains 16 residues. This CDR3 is CASSRGQGGEADTQYF. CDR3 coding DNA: TGTGCCAGCAGTAGGGGTCAGGGAGGGGAAGCAGATACGCAGTATTTT.

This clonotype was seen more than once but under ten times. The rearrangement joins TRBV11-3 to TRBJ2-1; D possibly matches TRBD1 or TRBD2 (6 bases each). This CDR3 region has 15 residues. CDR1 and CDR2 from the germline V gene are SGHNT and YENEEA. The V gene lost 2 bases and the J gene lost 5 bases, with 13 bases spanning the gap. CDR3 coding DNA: TGTGCCAGCAGCTTACGAGGGGGGCTGCACAATGAGCAGTTCTTC. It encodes CASSLRGGLHNEQFF. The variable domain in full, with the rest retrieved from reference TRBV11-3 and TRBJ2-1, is EAGVVQSPRYKIIEKKQPVAFWCNPISGHNTLYWYLQNLGQGPELLIRYENEEAVDDSQLPKDRFSAERLKGVDSTLKIQPAELGDSAVYLCASSLRGGLHNEQFFGPGTRLTVL.

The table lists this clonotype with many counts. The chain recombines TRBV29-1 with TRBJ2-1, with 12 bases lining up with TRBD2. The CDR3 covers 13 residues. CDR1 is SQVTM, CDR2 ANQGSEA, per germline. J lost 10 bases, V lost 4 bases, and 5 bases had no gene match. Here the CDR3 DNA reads TGCAGCGTTGGGCTAGCGGGAGGGACGGAGCAGTTCTTC. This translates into CSVGLAGGTEQFF.

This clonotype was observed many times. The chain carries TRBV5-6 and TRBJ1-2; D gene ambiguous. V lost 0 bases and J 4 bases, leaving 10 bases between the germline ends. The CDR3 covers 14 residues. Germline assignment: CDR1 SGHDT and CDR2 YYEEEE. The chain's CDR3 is CASSLELGGYGYTF. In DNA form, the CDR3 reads TGTGCCAGCAGCTTGGAACTGGGTGGCTATGGCTACACCTTC.

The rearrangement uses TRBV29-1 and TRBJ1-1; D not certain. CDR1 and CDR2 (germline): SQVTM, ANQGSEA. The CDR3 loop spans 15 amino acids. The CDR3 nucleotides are TGCAGAGATGTTGGCTCAGGCTTCTTGAACACTGAAGCTTTCTTT. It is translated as CRDVGSGFLNTEAFF.

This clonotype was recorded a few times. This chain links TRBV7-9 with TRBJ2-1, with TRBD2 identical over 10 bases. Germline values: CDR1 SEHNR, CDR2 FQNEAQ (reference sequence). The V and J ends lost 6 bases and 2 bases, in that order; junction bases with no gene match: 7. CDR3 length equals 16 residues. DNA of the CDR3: TGTGCCAGCAGTTCGACTAGCGGGCCCACCTACAATGAGCAGTTCTTC. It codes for CASSSTSGPTYNEQFF.

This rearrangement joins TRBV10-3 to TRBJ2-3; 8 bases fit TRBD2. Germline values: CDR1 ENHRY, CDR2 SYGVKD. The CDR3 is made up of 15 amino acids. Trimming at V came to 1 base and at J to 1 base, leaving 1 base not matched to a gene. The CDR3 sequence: CAISEYGGGTDTQYF. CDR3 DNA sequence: TGTGCCATCAGTGAGTACGGGGGGGGCACAGATACGCAGTATTTT.

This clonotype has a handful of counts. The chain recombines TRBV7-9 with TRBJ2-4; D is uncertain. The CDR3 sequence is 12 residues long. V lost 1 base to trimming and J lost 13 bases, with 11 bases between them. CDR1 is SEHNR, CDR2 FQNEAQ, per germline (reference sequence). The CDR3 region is CASSLDLGRQYF. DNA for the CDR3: TGTGCCAGCAGCTTAGACCTAGGACGGCAGTACTTC. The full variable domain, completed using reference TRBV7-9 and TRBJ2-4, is DTGVSQNPRHKITKRGQNVTFRCDPISEHNRLYWYRQTLGQGPEFLTYFQNEAQLEKSRLLSDRFSAERPKGSFSTLEIQRTEQGDSAMYLCASSLDLGRQYFGAGTRLSVL.

CDR3 DNA sequence: TGCAGTGCCCTGACTAGCGGGGGGAATGAGCAGTTCTTC. This gives the protein CSALTSGGNEQFF. The rearrangement joins TRBV20-1 to TRBJ2-1; 13 bases are shared with TRBD2. J lost 7 bases, V lost 6 bases, and 3 bases had no gene match. The CDR3 totals 13 residues. Germline loops: CDR1 DFQATT, CDR2 SNEGSKA (reference sequence).

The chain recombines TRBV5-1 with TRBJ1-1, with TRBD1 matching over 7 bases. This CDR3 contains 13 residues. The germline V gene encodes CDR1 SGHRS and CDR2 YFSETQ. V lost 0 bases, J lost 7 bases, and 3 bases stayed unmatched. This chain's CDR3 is CASSLEGGDEAFF. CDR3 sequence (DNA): TGCGCCAGCAGCTTGGAAGGGGGCGATGAAGCTTTCTTT.

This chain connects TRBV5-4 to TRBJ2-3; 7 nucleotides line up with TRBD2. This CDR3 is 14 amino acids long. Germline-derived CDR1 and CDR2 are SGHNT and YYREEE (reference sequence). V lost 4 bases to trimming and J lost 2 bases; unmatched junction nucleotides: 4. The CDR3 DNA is TGTGCCAGCAGCAGGGACTACTCCACAGATACGCAGTATTTT. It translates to CASSRDYSTDTQYF.

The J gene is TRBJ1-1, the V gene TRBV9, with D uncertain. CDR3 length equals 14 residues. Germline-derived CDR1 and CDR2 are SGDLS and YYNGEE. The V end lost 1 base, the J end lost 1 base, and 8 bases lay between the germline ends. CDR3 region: CASSVLGANTEAFF. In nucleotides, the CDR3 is TGTGCCAGCAGCGTATTGGGAGCGAACACTGAAGCTTTCTTT.

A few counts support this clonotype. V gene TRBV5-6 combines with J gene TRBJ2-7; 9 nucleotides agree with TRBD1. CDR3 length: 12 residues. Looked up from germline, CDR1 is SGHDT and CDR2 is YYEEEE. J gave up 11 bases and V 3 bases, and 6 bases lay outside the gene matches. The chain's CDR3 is CASSSGTGREYF. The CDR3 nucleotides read TGTGCCAGCAGCTCCGGGACAGGGAGGGAGTACTTC.